These T cell receptor beta chains were read from a single sample in a study of cytomegalovirus exposure and HLA in healthy donors. Profiling relied on immunoSEQ multiplex PCR, and the TCRdb table lists in-frame clones only, not all of them. Here the sample spans some 150,000 clones, roughly 80% being singletons. The sequenced sample consisted of PBMCs. These receptors were taken from a female donor in good health and CMV-seronegative. Each CDR3 is given with its conserved first and last residue. A D gene is named only where the DNA matches it firmly. For some rows the clone size is stated as once, few or many, or as a class when expanded; others skip it.

D gene: NA
V gene: TRBV9
J gene: TRBJ2-3
clone size: NA
CDR3 DNA: TGTGCCAGCAGCCCCGAAGGGGGAGGGGCAATTAATACGCAGTATTTT
CDR3 protein: CASSPEGGGAINTQYF

D gene: TRBD2
V gene: TRBV5-1
J gene: TRBJ2-1
clone size: NA
CDR3 DNA: TGCGCCAGCAGCCACTTAGCGGGAGGGAATGAGCAGTTCTTC
CDR3 protein: CASSHLAGGNEQFF

D gene: NA
V gene: TRBV19
J gene: TRBJ2-2
clone size: NA
CDR3 DNA: TGTGCCAGTAGTGTGACAGTGCCGGGCACCGGGGAGCTGTTTTTT
CDR3 protein: CASSVTVPGTGELFF

D gene: NA
V gene: TRBV29-1
J gene: TRBJ1-2
clone size: NA
CDR3 DNA: TGCAGCGTTGAAGATGGGCCCTATGGCTACACCTTC
CDR3 protein: CSVEDGPYGYTF

D gene: NA
V gene: TRBV5-1
J gene: TRBJ1-6
clone size: NA
CDR3 DNA: TGCGCCAGCAGCTTAGGGGAGACAGGTTCACCCCTCCACTTT
CDR3 protein: CASSLGETGSPLHF

D gene: NA
V gene: TRBV4-1
J gene: TRBJ1-3
clone size: NA
CDR3 DNA: TGCGCCAGCACCTCGGGAGACTCTGGAAACACCATATATTTT
CDR3 protein: CASTSGDSGNTIYF

D gene: NA
V gene: TRBV6-6
J gene: TRBJ2-5
clone size: NA
CDR3 DNA: TGTGCCAGCAGTTACCAGGAGACCCAGTACTTC
CDR3 protein: CASSYQETQYF

D gene: TRBD2
V gene: TRBV5-6
J gene: TRBJ2-1
clone size: once
CDR3 DNA: TGTGCCAGCAGCCCTAACGGCGGGAGGGCCCACAATGAGCAGTTCTTC
CDR3 protein: CASSPNGGRAHNEQFF

D gene: NA
V gene: TRBV27
J gene: TRBJ2-1
clone size: NA
CDR3 DNA: TGTGCCAGCGCGTCAATCGTCTACAATGAGCAGTTCTTC
CDR3 protein: CASASIVYNEQFF

D gene: NA
V gene: TRBV18
J gene: TRBJ1-1
clone size: NA
CDR3 DNA: TGTGCCAGCTCACCAAGAGGGGGAAACACTGAAGCTTTCTTT
CDR3 protein: CASSPRGGNTEAFF

D gene: TRBD2
V gene: TRBV5-1
J gene: TRBJ2-5
clone size: NA
CDR3 DNA: TGCGCCAGCAGCTCGACTAGCGGGGAGGGGGAGACCCAGTACTTC
CDR3 protein: CASSSTSGEGETQYF

D gene: NA
V gene: TRBV5-1
J gene: TRBJ2-6
clone size: NA
CDR3 DNA: TGCGCCAGCAGCTTGGTGCCAGGGGTGAACAACGTCCTGACTTTC
CDR3 protein: CASSLVPGVNNVLTF

D gene: NA
V gene: TRBV6-5
J gene: TRBJ1-2
clone size: NA
CDR3 DNA: TGTGCCAGCAGTTACTCGGGGGGGAGCTATGGCTACACCTTC
CDR3 protein: CASSYSGGSYGYTF

D gene: NA
V gene: TRBV28
J gene: TRBJ1-6
clone size: few
CDR3 DNA: TGTGCCAGCAGTCACGGACTAAACGATAATTCACCCCTCCACTTT
CDR3 protein: CASSHGLNDNSPLHF

D gene: NA
V gene: TRBV6-1
J gene: TRBJ1-4
clone size: NA
CDR3 DNA: TGTGCCAGCAGTGAAGTTGGGGCCCTTGGCAGAGAAAAACTGTTTTTT
CDR3 protein: CASSEVGALGREKLFF

D gene: TRBD2
V gene: TRBV7-9
J gene: TRBJ2-2
clone size: NA
CDR3 DNA: TGTGCCAGCAGCTTAAGGCCTAGCGGTACGAACACCGGGGAGCTGTTTTTT
CDR3 protein: CASSLRPSGTNTGELFF

D gene: NA
V gene: TRBV19
J gene: TRBJ1-1
clone size: few
CDR3 DNA: TGTGCCAGTAGTACCTCGACACTCCTGAACACTGAAGCTTTCTTT
CDR3 protein: CASSTSTLLNTEAFF

D gene: NA
V gene: TRBV6-1
J gene: TRBJ1-3
clone size: few
CDR3 DNA: TGTGCCAGCTGTATGGGGGGGGCTGGAAACACCATATATTTT
CDR3 protein: CASCMGGAGNTIYF

D gene: TRBD2
V gene: TRBV28
J gene: TRBJ2-7
clone size: NA
CDR3 DNA: TGTGCCAGCAGCGCCCCGACTAGCGGGGCCTACGAGCAGTACTTC
CDR3 protein: CASSAPTSGAYEQYF

D gene: TRBD1
V gene: TRBV6-1
J gene: TRBJ1-1
clone size: NA
CDR3 DNA: TGTGCCAGCAGTGACCCAGGACAGGGGGCGGGAACTGAAGCTTTCTTT
CDR3 protein: CASSDPGQGAGTEAFF

D gene: TRBD1
V gene: TRBV7-2
J gene: TRBJ1-6
clone size: few
CDR3 DNA: TGTGCCAGCAGCCCTCGACAGGGCGGGAATTCACCCCTCCACTTT
CDR3 protein: CASSPRQGGNSPLHF

D gene: TRBD1
V gene: TRBV7-9
J gene: TRBJ1-2
clone size: NA
CDR3 DNA: TGTGCCAGCAGCCCCCCCAAGGACAGGGGAGGCGGCTACACCTTC
CDR3 protein: CASSPPKDRGGGYTF

D gene: NA
V gene: TRBV5-4
J gene: TRBJ1-2
clone size: NA
CDR3 DNA: TGTGCCAGCAGCTTGGCCGGAGCGAAAGGGGGTGGCTACACCTTC
CDR3 protein: CASSLAGAKGGGYTF

D gene: NA
V gene: TRBV7-9
J gene: TRBJ2-7
clone size: NA
CDR3 DNA: TGTGCCAGCAGCTTAGAGAGGCAGACCTACGAGCAGTACTTC
CDR3 protein: CASSLERQTYEQYF

D gene: NA
V gene: TRBV10-2
J gene: TRBJ2-5
clone size: NA
CDR3 DNA: TGCGCCAGCAGTGTCACCGGGGAGACCCAGTACTTC
CDR3 protein: CASSVTGETQYF

D gene: NA
V gene: TRBV5-1
J gene: TRBJ1-1
clone size: few
CDR3 DNA: TGCGCCAGCAGCCCCACGGGGGTGAACACTGAAGCTTTCTTT
CDR3 protein: CASSPTGVNTEAFF

D gene: TRBD2
V gene: TRBV30
J gene: TRBJ2-7
clone size: NA
CDR3 DNA: TGTGCCTTATCGCAGTCGGGGGGTAGGGCCTACGAGCAGTACTTC
CDR3 protein: CALSQSGGRAYEQYF

D gene: NA
V gene: TRBV5-4
J gene: TRBJ2-2
clone size: NA
CDR3 DNA: TGTGCCAGCAGCTTGGTTGGCAGGCAAAATCCGAACACCGGGGAGCTGTTTTTT
CDR3 protein: CASSLVGRQNPNTGELFF

D gene: TRBD1
V gene: TRBV6-5
J gene: TRBJ1-1
clone size: NA
CDR3 DNA: TGTGCCAGCAGTAGCCGGGACAGGAGGGCCCTGGCTTTCTTT
CDR3 protein: CASSSRDRRALAFF

D gene: TRBD1
V gene: TRBV14
J gene: TRBJ1-1
clone size: NA
CDR3 DNA: TGTGCCAGCAGCCAAGGCTGGACAGGGACCTGGTTCACTGAAGCTTTCTTT
CDR3 protein: CASSQGWTGTWFTEAFF

D gene: TRBD1
V gene: TRBV7-9
J gene: TRBJ2-7
clone size: NA
CDR3 DNA: TGTGCCAGCAGCTGGGACAGGTTCACCTACGAGCAGTACTTC
CDR3 protein: CASSWDRFTYEQYF

D gene: TRBD1
V gene: TRBV6-6
J gene: TRBJ1-1
clone size: NA
CDR3 DNA: TGTGCCAGCAGCCAGGGGGGAGGCGCTGAAGCTTTCTTT
CDR3 protein: CASSQGGGAEAFF

D gene: NA
V gene: TRBV4-2
J gene: TRBJ1-5
clone size: NA
CDR3 DNA: TGTGCCAGCAGCCCACTAGGACGGGGACTGGATAGCAATCAGCCCCAGCATTTT
CDR3 protein: CASSPLGRGLDSNQPQHF

D gene: NA
V gene: TRBV2
J gene: TRBJ2-5
clone size: NA
CDR3 DNA: TGTGCCAGCAGTACACAGGGTGAAGAGACCCAGTACTTC
CDR3 protein: CASSTQGEETQYF

D gene: NA
V gene: TRBV12-5
J gene: TRBJ1-5
clone size: NA
CDR3 DNA: TGTGCTAGTGCGGGGTCCAGCAATCAGCCCCAGCATTTT
CDR3 protein: CASAGSSNQPQHF

D gene: TRBD1
V gene: TRBV7-9
J gene: TRBJ1-1
clone size: NA
CDR3 DNA: TGTGCCAGCCCCTTACAGGGGATGAACACTGAAGCTTTCTTT
CDR3 protein: CASPLQGMNTEAFF

D gene: NA
V gene: TRBV11-3
J gene: TRBJ1-4
clone size: few
CDR3 DNA: TGTGCCAGCAGCTTAGCGGACAGAATAAATGAAAAACTGTTTTTT
CDR3 protein: CASSLADRINEKLFF

D gene: TRBD2
V gene: TRBV5-1
J gene: TRBJ2-7
clone size: NA
CDR3 DNA: TGCGCCAGCAGCCTGACTAGCGGGAGATCCTACGAGCAGTACTTC
CDR3 protein: CASSLTSGRSYEQYF

D gene: NA
V gene: TRBV2
J gene: TRBJ1-5
clone size: NA
CDR3 DNA: TGTGCCAGCAGACGGGGGGGGGATGGCAATCAGCCCCAGCATTTT
CDR3 protein: CASRRGGDGNQPQHF

D gene: NA
V gene: TRBV5-6
J gene: TRBJ1-2
clone size: NA
CDR3 DNA: TGTGCCAGCAGCTGGGGAAGGCAGGGTAGGTATGGCTACACCTTC
CDR3 protein: CASSWGRQGRYGYTF

D gene: TRBD1
V gene: TRBV5-1
J gene: TRBJ1-1
clone size: NA
CDR3 DNA: TGCGCCAGCAATACAGGGGGGGGGAACACTGAAGCTTTCTTT
CDR3 protein: CASNTGGGNTEAFF